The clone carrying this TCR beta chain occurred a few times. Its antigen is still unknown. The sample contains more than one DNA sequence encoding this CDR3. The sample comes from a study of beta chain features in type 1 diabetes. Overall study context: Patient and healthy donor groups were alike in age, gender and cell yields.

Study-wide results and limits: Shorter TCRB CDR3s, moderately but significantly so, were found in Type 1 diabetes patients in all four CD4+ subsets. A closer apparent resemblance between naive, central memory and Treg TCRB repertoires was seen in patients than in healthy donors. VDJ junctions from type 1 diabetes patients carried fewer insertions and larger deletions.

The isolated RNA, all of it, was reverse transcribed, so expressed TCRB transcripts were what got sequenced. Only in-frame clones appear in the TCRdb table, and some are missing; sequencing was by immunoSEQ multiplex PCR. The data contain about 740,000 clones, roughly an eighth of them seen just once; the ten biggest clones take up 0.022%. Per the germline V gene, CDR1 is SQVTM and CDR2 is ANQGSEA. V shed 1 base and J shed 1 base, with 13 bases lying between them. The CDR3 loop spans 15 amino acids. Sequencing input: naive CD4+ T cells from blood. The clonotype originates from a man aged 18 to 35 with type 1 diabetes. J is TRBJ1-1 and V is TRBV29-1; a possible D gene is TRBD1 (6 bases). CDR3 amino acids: CSVEGGAGANTEAFF. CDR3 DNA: TGCAGCGTTGAAGGTGGCGCGGGGGCGAACACTGAAGCTTTCTTT.